This T cell receptor (beta chain) was identified during a study of blood T cell repertoires in COVID-19. On the study more broadly: Samples of COVID-19 (acute and convalescent) were obtained from the United States, Italy and Spain. T cells, B-cell-depleted T cells, or PBMCs provided the cDNA or gDNA that served as material.

In the study's own analysis: Estimation of nucleated cell counts relied on the amplification of reference gene primers. The table came from immunoSEQ multiplex PCR; TCRdb's copy has only in-frame clones and leaves some out. Clonal size and the V and J genes are those of that table, whereas D and trimming came from the DNA. Of about 410,000 clones listed, roughly 89% are singletons. Per germline, CDR1 SGHNT and CDR2 YENEEA. V was trimmed by 5 bases and J by 7 bases, leaving 18 bases between them. CDR3 length equals 15 residues. The receptor's source is a woman younger than 45 with active or convalescent COVID-19. The rearrangement links TRBV11-3 to TRBJ2-1, with D maybe TRBD1 (7 bases). Material for sequencing was peripheral blood. The CDR3 DNA is TGTGCCAGCAGCAATCCCCCGGCAGGGGGGAATGAGCAGTTCTTC. This sequence encodes CASSNPPAGGNEQFF.